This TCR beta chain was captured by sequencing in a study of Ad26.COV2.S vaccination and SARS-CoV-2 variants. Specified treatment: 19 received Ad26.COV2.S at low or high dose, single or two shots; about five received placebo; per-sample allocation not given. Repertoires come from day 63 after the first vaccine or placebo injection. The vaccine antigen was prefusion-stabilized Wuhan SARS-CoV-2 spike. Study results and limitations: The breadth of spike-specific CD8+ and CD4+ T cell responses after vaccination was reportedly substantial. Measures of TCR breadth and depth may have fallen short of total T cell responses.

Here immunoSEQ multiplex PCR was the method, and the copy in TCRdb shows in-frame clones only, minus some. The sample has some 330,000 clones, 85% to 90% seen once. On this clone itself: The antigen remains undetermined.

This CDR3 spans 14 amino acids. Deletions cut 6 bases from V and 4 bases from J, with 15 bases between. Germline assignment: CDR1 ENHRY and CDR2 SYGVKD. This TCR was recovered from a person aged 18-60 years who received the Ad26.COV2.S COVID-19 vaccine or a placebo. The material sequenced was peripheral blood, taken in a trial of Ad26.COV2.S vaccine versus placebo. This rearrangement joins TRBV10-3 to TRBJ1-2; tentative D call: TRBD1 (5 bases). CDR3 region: CAISRPTGSYGYTF. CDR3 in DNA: TGTGCCATCAGCCGACCCACAGGAAGCTATGGCTACACCTTC.